Listed below are T cell receptor beta chains from one sample, sequenced in a study of cytomegalovirus exposure and HLA in healthy donors. The repertoire was sequenced with immunoSEQ multiplex PCR; TCRdb's copy has only in-frame clones and lacks some. This table holds roughly 150,000 clones, about three quarters found once. The sample was PBMCs. These TCRs come from a woman in her 30s in good health and CMV-seronegative. Both conserved end residues are part of each CDR3. Fields, in order: J gene, V gene, D gene, clone size, CDR3 DNA, CDR3 protein. A D gene is named only where the DNA matches it firmly. The size of a clone is reported for some rows only, either as once, few or many, or as a class for expanded clones.

j_call: TRBJ1-1
v_call: TRBV7-9
d_call: NA
clone_size: NA
cdr3_nt: TGTGCCAGCAGTATGACAGCGAACACTGAAGCTTTCTTT
cdr3_aa: CASSMTANTEAFF

j_call: TRBJ2-2
v_call: TRBV7-8
d_call: NA
clone_size: NA
cdr3_nt: TGTGCCAGCAGTCCAGGGGAAATTAACACCGGGGAGCTGTTTTTT
cdr3_aa: CASSPGEINTGELFF

j_call: TRBJ1-1
v_call: TRBV9
d_call: TRBD1
clone_size: NA
cdr3_nt: TGTGCCAGCAGCGTAGAGGATGGGACAGTGAACACTGAAGCTTTCTTT
cdr3_aa: CASSVEDGTVNTEAFF

j_call: TRBJ1-5
v_call: TRBV25-1
d_call: NA
clone_size: NA
cdr3_nt: TGTGCCAGCAAGTGTCAGGATCATCAGCCCCAGCATTTT
cdr3_aa: CASKCQDHQPQHF

j_call: TRBJ1-2
v_call: TRBV7-8
d_call: NA
clone_size: NA
cdr3_nt: TGTGCCAGCAGCTTAGAAGGGCAGGGGAGAAATGGCTACACCTTC
cdr3_aa: CASSLEGQGRNGYTF

j_call: TRBJ2-7
v_call: TRBV2
d_call: NA
clone_size: NA
cdr3_nt: TGTGCCAGCAAATCCGCGGTGCAGTACTTC
cdr3_aa: CASKSAVQYF

j_call: TRBJ1-5
v_call: TRBV19
d_call: TRBD1
clone_size: NA
cdr3_nt: TGTGCCAGTAGGACAGGGTTAGGGCCCCAGCATTTT
cdr3_aa: CASRTGLGPQHF

j_call: TRBJ2-1
v_call: TRBV5-1
d_call: TRBD2
clone_size: once
cdr3_nt: TGCGCCAGCAGCTTGGTGGGACTAGGGGGGGATGAGCAGTTCTTC
cdr3_aa: CASSLVGLGGDEQFF

j_call: TRBJ2-3
v_call: TRBV25-1
d_call: NA
clone_size: NA
cdr3_nt: TGTGCCAGCAGTGAGAGGCAGGGGATAGATACGCAGTATTTT
cdr3_aa: CASSERQGIDTQYF

j_call: TRBJ1-6
v_call: TRBV5-5
d_call: TRBD1
clone_size: NA
cdr3_nt: TGTGCCAGCAGCCAGACAGGGAACTCCTATAATTCACCCCTCCACTTT
cdr3_aa: CASSQTGNSYNSPLHF

j_call: TRBJ2-7
v_call: TRBV28
d_call: NA
clone_size: NA
cdr3_nt: TGTGCCAGCAGTTCAACTGAGAGGGTGAAGGCTTACGAGCAGTACTTC
cdr3_aa: CASSSTERVKAYEQYF

j_call: TRBJ2-3
v_call: TRBV13
d_call: TRBD2
clone_size: few
cdr3_nt: TGTGCCAGCAGCTTAATAACGGGGGGTGGCACAGATACGCAGTATTTT
cdr3_aa: CASSLITGGGTDTQYF

j_call: TRBJ1-5
v_call: TRBV19
d_call: NA
clone_size: once
cdr3_nt: TGTGCCAGTATAGGGACACCGACAGTCCGAAATCAGCCCCAGCATTTT
cdr3_aa: CASIGTPTVRNQPQHF

j_call: TRBJ2-7
v_call: TRBV2
d_call: TRBD2
clone_size: NA
cdr3_nt: TGTGCCAGTCTAAACCTCGGGGGGGAGCAGTACTTC
cdr3_aa: CASLNLGGEQYF

j_call: TRBJ1-2
v_call: TRBV7-2
d_call: TRBD1
clone_size: NA
cdr3_nt: TGTGCCAGCAGCCCCGACAGGGGGCCTTACTATGGCTACACCTTC
cdr3_aa: CASSPDRGPYYGYTF

j_call: TRBJ1-5
v_call: TRBV9
d_call: TRBD1
clone_size: few
cdr3_nt: TGTGCCAGCAGCGAGACAGGGAGTCAGCCCCAGCATTTT
cdr3_aa: CASSETGSQPQHF

j_call: TRBJ1-1
v_call: TRBV2
d_call: NA
clone_size: NA
cdr3_nt: TGTGCCAGCAGTGAAGGGAACATGGGGAGGAAGAACACTGAAGCTTTCTTT
cdr3_aa: CASSEGNMGRKNTEAFF

j_call: TRBJ2-3
v_call: TRBV28
d_call: NA
clone_size: NA
cdr3_nt: TGTGCCAGCTGTACAAGGGGACAAAGCACAGATACGCAGTATTTT
cdr3_aa: CASCTRGQSTDTQYF

j_call: TRBJ1-5
v_call: TRBV19
d_call: TRBD1
clone_size: NA
cdr3_nt: TGTGCCAGTGAGGACAGGGCGAGCAATCAGCCCCAGCATTTT
cdr3_aa: CASEDRASNQPQHF

j_call: TRBJ1-1
v_call: TRBV6-4
d_call: TRBD1
clone_size: NA
cdr3_nt: TGTGCCAGCAGTCTACACGCCGACAGGACAGGGATTAACACTGAAGCTTTCTTT
cdr3_aa: CASSLHADRTGINTEAFF

j_call: TRBJ1-2
v_call: TRBV2
d_call: NA
clone_size: NA
cdr3_nt: TGTGCCAGCACTGTGACAGGTCCTACTCTTGGCTACACCTTC
cdr3_aa: CASTVTGPTLGYTF

j_call: TRBJ1-1
v_call: TRBV5-1
d_call: NA
clone_size: once
cdr3_nt: TGCGCCAGCAGCTTAGGTAGCACGGTAGAAACTGAAGCTTTCTTT
cdr3_aa: CASSLGSTVETEAFF

j_call: TRBJ2-5
v_call: TRBV6-5
d_call: TRBD1
clone_size: NA
cdr3_nt: TGTGCCAGCAGTTCCCCACGACAGGGTATAGAGACCCAGTACTTC
cdr3_aa: CASSSPRQGIETQYF

j_call: TRBJ1-4
v_call: TRBV2
d_call: NA
clone_size: NA
cdr3_nt: TGTGCCAGCACCGAGGTGGGGGCCATTGAGGAAAAACTGTTTTTT
cdr3_aa: CASTEVGAIEEKLFF

j_call: TRBJ2-7
v_call: TRBV6-1
d_call: NA
clone_size: few
cdr3_nt: TGTGCCAGCATAATGAGTGGGGGCAGCTACGAGCAGTACTTC
cdr3_aa: CASIMSGGSYEQYF

j_call: TRBJ1-2
v_call: TRBV11-2
d_call: TRBD1
clone_size: NA
cdr3_nt: TGTGCCAGCAGCGTGGGACAGGGGGCGTATGGCTACACCTTC
cdr3_aa: CASSVGQGAYGYTF

j_call: TRBJ2-3
v_call: TRBV15
d_call: TRBD1
clone_size: once
cdr3_nt: TGTGCCACCAGCAGAGCGGACAGGACGAAGTACACAGATACGCAGTATTTT
cdr3_aa: CATSRADRTKYTDTQYF

j_call: TRBJ2-2
v_call: TRBV7-3
d_call: TRBD2
clone_size: NA
cdr3_nt: TGTGCCAGCAGCCCTAGCGGGAACACCGGGGAGCTGTTTTTT
cdr3_aa: CASSPSGNTGELFF

j_call: TRBJ1-5
v_call: TRBV6-5
d_call: TRBD1
clone_size: NA
cdr3_nt: TGTGCCAGCAGCCGGGGACAGGGGAGCAATCAGCCCCAGCATTTT
cdr3_aa: CASSRGQGSNQPQHF

j_call: TRBJ2-5
v_call: TRBV6-6
d_call: TRBD2
clone_size: NA
cdr3_nt: TGTGCCAGCAGTTACTCGGGCGGGGGGGCCCGGGAGACCCAGTACTTC
cdr3_aa: CASSYSGGGARETQYF

j_call: TRBJ2-7
v_call: TRBV9
d_call: TRBD1
clone_size: once
cdr3_nt: TGTGCCAGCAGCGTAGAAGGACAGGGTTTCGAGCAGTACTTC
cdr3_aa: CASSVEGQGFEQYF

j_call: TRBJ2-5
v_call: TRBV13
d_call: NA
clone_size: NA
cdr3_nt: TGTGCCAGCAGCTCCCCGACTACCCAAGAGACCCAGTACTTC
cdr3_aa: CASSSPTTQETQYF

j_call: TRBJ1-1
v_call: TRBV29-1
d_call: NA
clone_size: NA
cdr3_nt: TGCAGCGTTTACAGGAGGGGAATCACTGAAGCTTTCTTT
cdr3_aa: CSVYRRGITEAFF

j_call: TRBJ1-1
v_call: TRBV6-5
d_call: NA
clone_size: NA
cdr3_nt: TGTGCCAGCAGTACGCCGGGTCTGTGGAACACTGAAGCTTTCTTT
cdr3_aa: CASSTPGLWNTEAFF

j_call: TRBJ2-5
v_call: TRBV27
d_call: TRBD2
clone_size: once
cdr3_nt: TGTGCCAGCAACTCACTAGCGGGGCAAGAGACCCAGTACTTC
cdr3_aa: CASNSLAGQETQYF

j_call: TRBJ2-7
v_call: TRBV6-5
d_call: TRBD1
clone_size: NA
cdr3_nt: TGTGCCAGCAGCTTTGACAGGGCATTCTCCTACGAGCAGTACTTC
cdr3_aa: CASSFDRAFSYEQYF

j_call: TRBJ1-4
v_call: TRBV7-9
d_call: TRBD1
clone_size: NA
cdr3_nt: TGTGCCAGCAGCTCGACCTGGCCCGGGACAGACAATGAAAAACTGTTTTTT
cdr3_aa: CASSSTWPGTDNEKLFF

j_call: TRBJ2-5
v_call: TRBV6-5
d_call: TRBD2
clone_size: NA
cdr3_nt: TGTGCCAGCACCAAGAGCGGGGGGCTCGGGAAGACCCAGTACTTC
cdr3_aa: CASTKSGGLGKTQYF

j_call: TRBJ2-5
v_call: TRBV9
d_call: NA
clone_size: NA
cdr3_nt: TGTGCCAGCAGCGCAGGGTACAGGGAGACCCAGTACTTC
cdr3_aa: CASSAGYRETQYF

j_call: TRBJ1-2
v_call: TRBV7-2
d_call: NA
clone_size: NA
cdr3_nt: TGTGCCAGCAGCCGCGATTCCGGGGAGGGGTACTATGGCTACACCTTC
cdr3_aa: CASSRDSGEGYYGYTF